This TCR beta chain was identified in a study of T cells after yellow fever vaccination. General observations from the study: Within FACS-sorted repertoires, abundant clonotypes contaminating from the bulk population could be present.

This clonotype was detected only a few times. The antigen is not known. A 5'RACE template-switching step, the method used to make TCR cDNA, added a universal primer site and UMIs. TCRdb re-derived calls from the 5' RACE reads in MiXCR, one entry per CDR3 protein. Of approximately 330,000 distinct CDR3 sequences in the sample, approximately 12% were seen once. The CDR3 has 14 residues. Germline V CDR1 and CDR2: SNHLY, FYNNEI. Trimming removed 6 bases from V and 7 bases from J, with 16 bases in between. The chain links TRBV2 to TRBJ1-5; D might be TRBD1 (6 bases). Sequenced material: CD4+ T cells sorted from PBMCs, taken 15 days after the yellow fever booster vaccination. This clonotype was obtained from a man aged 18 to 30 who received the YFV17D yellow fever vaccine. The CDR3 DNA is TGTGCCAGCAGCGCAGGGGACATGCGGCAGCCCCAGCATTTT. As protein: CASSAGDMRQPQHF.